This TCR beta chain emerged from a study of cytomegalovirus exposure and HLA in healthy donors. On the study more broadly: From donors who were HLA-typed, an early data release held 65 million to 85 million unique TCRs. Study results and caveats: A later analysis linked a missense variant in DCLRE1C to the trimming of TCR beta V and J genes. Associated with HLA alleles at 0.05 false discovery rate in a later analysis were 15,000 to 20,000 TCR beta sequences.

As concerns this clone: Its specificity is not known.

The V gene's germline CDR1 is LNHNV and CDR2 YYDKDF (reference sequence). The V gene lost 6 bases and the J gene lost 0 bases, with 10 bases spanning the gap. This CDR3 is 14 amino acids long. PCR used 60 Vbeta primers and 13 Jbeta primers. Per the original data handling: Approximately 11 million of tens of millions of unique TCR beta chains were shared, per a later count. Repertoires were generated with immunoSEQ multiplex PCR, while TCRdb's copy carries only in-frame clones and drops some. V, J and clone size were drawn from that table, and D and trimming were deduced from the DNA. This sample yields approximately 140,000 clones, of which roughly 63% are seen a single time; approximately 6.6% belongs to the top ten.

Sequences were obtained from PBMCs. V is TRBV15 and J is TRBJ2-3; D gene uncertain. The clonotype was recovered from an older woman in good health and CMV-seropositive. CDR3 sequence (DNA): TGTGCCACCAGGGGCAGCTCTAGCACAGATACGCAGTATTTT. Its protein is CATRGSSSTDTQYF.